This paragraph covers one T cell receptor beta chain sequence. This entry belongs to a study of tumor-infiltrating lymphocytes in oesophageal squamous cell carcinoma. Germline V CDR1 and CDR2: SGHRS, YFSETQ. The CDR3 runs to 15 residues. One entry per CDR3 protein, called by TCRdb with MiXCR from the PCR reads. Of 15,000 to 17,000 distinct CDR3 sequences in the sample, around 50% were seen once. The sample was esophageal tumor tissue. This chain connects TRBV5-1 to TRBJ2-6; 7 bases align to TRBD2. TRBJ2-1 matches the DNA end more closely, so the J call is doubtful. This receptor was obtained from a female donor with esophageal squamous cell carcinoma. The CDR3 is CASSLESGGWETQFF. CDR3 bases: TGCGCCAGCAGCTTGGAGTCCGGGGGGTGGGAGACCCAGTTCTTC.